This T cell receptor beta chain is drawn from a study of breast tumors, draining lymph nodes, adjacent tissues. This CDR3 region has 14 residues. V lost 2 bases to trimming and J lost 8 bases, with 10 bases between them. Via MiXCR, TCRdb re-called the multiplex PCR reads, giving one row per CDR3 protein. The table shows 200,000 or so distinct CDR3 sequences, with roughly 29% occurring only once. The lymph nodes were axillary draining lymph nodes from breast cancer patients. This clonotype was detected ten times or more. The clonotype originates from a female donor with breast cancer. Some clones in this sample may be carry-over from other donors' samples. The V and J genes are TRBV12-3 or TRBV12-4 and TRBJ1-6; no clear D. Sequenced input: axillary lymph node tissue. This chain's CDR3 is CASSLMSRDSPLHF. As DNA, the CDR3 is TGTGCCAGCAGTTTAATGTCGAGGGATTCACCCCTCCACTTT.